This T cell receptor (beta chain) is from a study of blood T cells in healthy people across ages. Trimming removed 3 bases from V and 3 bases from J; junction bases left unmatched: 11. The CDR3 consists of 18 residues. CDR1 is LGHNA, CDR2 YNFKEQ, per germline. Together with a sample-barcoded 5' primer, a J-beta primer mix was included in a second PCR lasting roughly 6 to 12 cycles. TCRdb called the 5' RACE reads again in MiXCR, with one record for every CDR3 protein. The sample records 1.5 million to 2 million distinct CDR3 sequences, roughly 32% being singletons. Peripheral blood samples of roughly 9.8 milliliters were drawn from each donor.

The chain uses TRBV4-2 and TRBJ2-2; 9 nucleotides agree with TRBD2. The sample was blood. The TCR was taken from a woman under 40 in good health. CDR3 sequence: CASSQLVAGDPDTGELFF. In DNA form, the CDR3 reads TGTGCCAGCAGCCAGCTAGTAGCGGGAGATCCCGACACCGGGGAGCTGTTTTTT.